A single sample is the source of the 2 T cell receptor beta chains below, sequenced in a study of control samples from healthy donors and cancer patients. Profiled with immunoSEQ multiplex PCR; TCRdb holds only in-frame clones, not every one. This table holds about 41,000 clones, 90% to 95% found once. The sequencing input was blood. All receptors derive from a man aged 55 to 69 in good health.

The chain links TRBV19 to TRBJ2-1, with unresolved D. The V gene's germline CDR1 is LNHDA and CDR2 SQIVND (reference sequence). The CDR3 has 14 residues. With 0 bases removed from V and 9 bases from J, the gap between germline ends came to 12 bases. The DNA of the CDR3 is TGTGCCAGTAGTATAGAAAGGCTAGTTTTTGAGCAGTTCTTC. The encoded protein is CASSIERLVFEQFF.

The chain joins TRBV10-3 to TRBJ2-7; possibly TRBD2 for D (7 bases). Trimming removed 2 bases at V and 2 bases at J, with 10 bases between. CDR3 length: 14 residues. Per germline, CDR1 ENHRY and CDR2 SYGVKD. The CDR3 coding sequence is TGTGCCATCAGTGAGCGGGGGGCGCCCTACGAGCAGTACTTC. The encoded protein is CAISERGAPYEQYF.